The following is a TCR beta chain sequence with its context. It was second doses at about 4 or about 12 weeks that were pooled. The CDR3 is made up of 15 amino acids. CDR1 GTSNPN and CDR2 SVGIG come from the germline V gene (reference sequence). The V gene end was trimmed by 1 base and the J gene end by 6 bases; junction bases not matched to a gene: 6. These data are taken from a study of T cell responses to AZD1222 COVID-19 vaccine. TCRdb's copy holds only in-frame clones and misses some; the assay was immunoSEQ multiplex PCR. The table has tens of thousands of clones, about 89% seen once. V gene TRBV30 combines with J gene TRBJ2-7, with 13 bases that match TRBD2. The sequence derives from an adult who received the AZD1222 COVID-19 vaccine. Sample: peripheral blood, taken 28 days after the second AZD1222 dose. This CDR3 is CAWSGTSGGTLEQYF. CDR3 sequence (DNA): TGTGCCTGGAGTGGGACTAGCGGGGGTACTCTCGAGCAGTACTTC. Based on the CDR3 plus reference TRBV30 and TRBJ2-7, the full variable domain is SQTIHQWPATLVQPVGSPLSLECTVEGTSNPNLYWYRQAAGRGLQLLFYSVGIGQISSEVPQNLSASRPQDRQFILSSKKLLLSDSGFYLCAWSGTSGGTLEQYFGPGTRLTVT.